This T cell receptor beta chain is drawn from a study of CD8 T cells in Susac syndrome. Reverse transcription used roughly 0.5 to 1 ug RNA and random hexamers. Each CDR3 protein gets one entry after TCRdb re-called the immunoSEQ multiplex PCR reads with MiXCR. The data contain over 150,000 distinct CDR3 sequences, around 94% of them singletons. This clonotype was observed once. CDR1 and CDR2 from the germline V gene are SEHNR and FQNEAQ (reference sequence). The V and J ends lost 5 bases and 1 base respectively, with 17 bases between them. The CDR3 has 16 amino acids. The source of this sequence is a human donor with Susac syndrome. This rearrangement joins TRBV7-9 to TRBJ1-1; D perhaps matches TRBD1 (6 bases). The sample comprised CD4+ T cells from PBMCs. The CDR3 bases are TGTGCCAGCAGCCCAACGGGGGCGGCTTGGAACACTGAAGCTTTCTTT. Its protein is CASSPTGAAWNTEAFF. Full variable domain (outside the CDR3, taken from reference TRBV7-9 and TRBJ1-1): DTGVSQNPRHKITKRGQNVTFRCDPISEHNRLYWYRQTLGQGPEFLTYFQNEAQLEKSRLLSDRFSAERPKGSFSTLEIQRTEQGDSAMYLCASSPTGAAWNTEAFFGQGTRLTVV.